The 13 T cell receptor beta chains listed next were all sequenced from one sample in a study of neoadjuvant anti-PD-1 for oral cavity cancer. Sequenced by immunoSEQ multiplex PCR; TCRdb stores in-frame clones only, minus some. The top ten hold 2.5% to 3.5% of the sample, which has approximately 14,000 clones, roughly 70% seen once. The starting material was PBMCs, obtained before nivolumab (anti-PD-1) treatment. These receptor sequences come from a person aged 35 to 85 with oral cavity squamous cell carcinoma.

The V gene is TRBV9, the J gene TRBJ2-1; 11 nucleotides align to TRBD2. Germline loops: CDR1 SGDLS, CDR2 YYNGEE. CDR3 length: 17 residues. V shed 0 bases and J 4 bases; nucleotides not matched to a gene: 6. The CDR3 is CASSVVKGLADYNEQFF. The CDR3 DNA is TGTGCCAGCAGCGTAGTGAAGGGACTAGCGGATTACAATGAGCAGTTCTTC.

This clone was found once. The chain couples TRBV30 to TRBJ1-6; D might be TRBD1 (5 bases). The length of the CDR3 is 12 residues. Trimming took off 2 bases at V and 9 bases at J, with 8 bases between the two ends. Germline-derived CDR1 and CDR2 are GTSNPN and SVGIG (reference sequence). Here the CDR3 reads CAWSPRASPLHF. The CDR3 DNA reads as TGTGCCTGGAGTCCCAGGGCTTCACCCCTCCACTTT.

The rearrangement uses TRBV6-5 and TRBJ1-6, with a possible D match to TRBD1 (6 bases). The CDR3 covers 16 residues. The germline gives CDR1 MNHEY, CDR2 SVGAGI. Between the trimmed V and J ends, which lost 0 bases and 9 bases, there was a span of 15 bases. In DNA, the CDR3 is TGTGCCAGCAGTTACTCTATGCAGACAGGCCCTTCACCCCTCCACTTT. Its translation: CASSYSMQTGPSPLHF.

The V call is TRBV19, the J call TRBJ1-2; D is ambiguous. CDR3 length equals 14 residues. Trimming removed 2 bases from V and 0 bases from J, with 7 bases in between. Looked up from germline, CDR1 is LNHDA and CDR2 is SQIVND (reference sequence). CDR3 in DNA: TGTGCCAGTAGTATAACGGGAGCTAACTATGGCTACACCTTC. Protein product: CASSITGANYGYTF.

The chain employs TRBV30 and TRBJ2-5, with D perhaps matching TRBD1 (5 bases). The DNA matches TRBJ2-7 better at its end, which makes the J call doubtful. This CDR3 region has 13 residues. Germline lookup yields CDR1 GTSNPN and CDR2 SVGIG (reference sequence). The CDR3 loop reads CAWSVRREYEQYF. DNA for the CDR3: TGTGCCTGGAGTGTACGCAGGGAATACGAGCAGTACTTC.

The count of this clone is one. This chain joins TRBV4-2 and TRBJ2-1, with 16 bases aligning to TRBD2. Germline CDR1 is LGHNA and CDR2 is YNFKEQ. The CDR3 is made up of 21 amino acids. The J segment lost 8 bases and the V segment lost 0 bases, leaving 16 bases of the junction unmatched. In nucleotides, the CDR3 is TGTGCCAGCAGCCAAGAGGGTAGGCCTGGGACTAGCGGGAGGGCCGGTCATGAGCAGTTCTTC. Residues: CASSQEGRPGTSGRAGHEQFF.

This sequence joins TRBV5-5 and TRBJ2-5; D call uncertain. Trimming removed 2 bases from V and 7 bases from J, with 12 bases in between. Per germline, CDR1 SGHKS and CDR2 YYEKEE (reference sequence). The CDR3 is 13 amino acids. The CDR3 loop is CASSLVAFGTQYF. The CDR3, as DNA: TGTGCCAGCAGCTTAGTGGCTTTCGGGACCCAGTACTTC.

The rearrangement uses TRBV27 and TRBJ2-3; D gene unclear. This CDR3 has 12 amino acids. Between the trimmed V and J ends, which lost 3 bases and 5 bases, there was a span of 6 bases. The germline V gene encodes CDR1 MNHEY and CDR2 SMNVEV (reference sequence). CDR3 amino acids: CASSFWGDTQYF. The DNA for the CDR3 is TGTGCCAGCAGTTTCTGGGGAGATACGCAGTATTTT.

This chain joins TRBV5-6 and TRBJ1-5, with a possible D match to TRBD1 (5 bases). Germline assignment: CDR1 SGHDT and CDR2 YYEEEE. Trimming stripped 1 base from V and 3 bases from J, with 17 bases between. The CDR3 sequence is 17 residues long. CDR3 bases: TGTGCCAGCAGCTTGTTTGTCGGGGGAGACATCAATCAGCCCCAGCATTTT. This encodes CASSLFVGGDINQPQHF.

This chain connects TRBV7-9 to TRBJ1-5; tentatively, D is TRBD1 (6 bases). The CDR3 has 16 amino acids. CDR1 and CDR2 (germline): SEHNR, FQNEAQ (reference sequence). Trimming removed 0 bases from V and 4 bases from J, with 13 bases in between. The CDR3 protein is CASSLAYGGLNQPQHF. The CDR3 DNA sequence: TGTGCCAGCAGCTTAGCGTACGGGGGCTTGAATCAGCCCCAGCATTTT.

Details on this clone: One end of the junction varies from germline; a read error may be responsible. The chain joins TRBV30 to TRBJ1-4, with D possibly matching TRBD1 (6 bases). The CDR3 totals 12 residues. The V gene's germline CDR1 is GTSNPN and CDR2 SVGIG (reference sequence). The CDR3 sequence is CAWSVGGEKLFF. The CDR3 coding sequence is TGTGCCTGGAGTGTAGGGGGGGAAAAGCTGTTTTTT.

The count of this clone is one. The CDR3 sequence is CASSHAGTPNEKLFF. In DNA, the CDR3 is TGTGCCAGCAGCCATGCCGGGACACCTAATGAAAAACTGTTTTTT. The chain couples TRBV4-2 to TRBJ1-4; tentatively, D is TRBD1 (6 bases). V dropped 3 bases and J dropped 3 bases, with 11 bases sitting between them. Germline V gene sequence: CDR1 LGHNA, CDR2 YNFKEQ. CDR3 size: 15 residues.

This clone was detected only a few times. The rearrangement joins TRBV25-1 to TRBJ2-4; TRBD1 matches 12 bases. The CDR3 sequence is 16 residues long. Germline V CDR1 and CDR2: MGHDK, SYGVNS. V dropped 6 bases and J dropped 5; count of bases not matched to a gene: 8. In DNA, the CDR3 is TGTGCCAGCAGCCCCGGGACAGGGGGCTTCGAAAACATTCAGTACTTC. Protein: CASSPGTGGFENIQYF.